This T cell receptor beta chain was captured by sequencing in a study of blood T cell repertoires in COVID-19. TCRdb keeps only in-frame clones here, not all; method: immunoSEQ multiplex PCR. Of approximately 200,000 clones listed, around 84% are singletons. Unmatched junction bases numbered 9, after V lost 5 bases and J lost 4 bases. CDR3 length: 15 amino acids. Germline assignment: CDR1 PRHDT and CDR2 FYEKMQ (reference sequence). Assignments of participants to cohorts depended upon their own reported clinical history. The chain joins TRBV13 to TRBJ2-7; 9 bases align to TRBD2. The sample taken for sequencing was PBMCs or T cells enriched from blood (not recorded which). This TCR came from a man aged 40-50 years who had recovered from COVID-19. The CDR3 DNA is TGTGCCAGCAGCCCGGGGGGGCTAGCGGGGTACGAGCAGTACTTC. This translates into CASSPGGLAGYEQYF. Looking up the rest from reference TRBV13 and TRBJ2-7 gives the full variable domain: AAGVIQSPRHLIKEKRETATLKCYPIPRHDTVYWYQQGPGQDPQFLISFYEKMQSDKGSIPDRFSAQQFSDYHSELNMSSLELGDSALYFCASSPGGLAGYEQYFGPGTRLTVT.